The 3 T cell receptor beta chains reported below all come from one sample, sequenced in a study of regulatory T cells in long-lasting Graves disease. To make TCR beta libraries, researchers used iRepertoire HTBI primers and Arm-PCR of CDR3 regions. TCRdb reprocessed the multiplex PCR reads via MiXCR and lists one record per CDR3 protein. The sample consists of almost 350,000 distinct CDR3 sequences, roughly a fifth of them appearing once. The time point: persistent/refractory GD, antithyroid drugs over 5 years with positive TRAb. Preparation of the TCR library used RNA extracted from PBMCs. The input for sequencing was peripheral blood mononuclear cells (PBMCs), taken when the disease was refractory, from a patient treated with antithyroid drugs. Receptors originate from a female donor with Graves disease.

To note about this clonotype: This may be a read error, as it is one base from a much larger clone. This CDR3 reads CASSRYWSGREVSETQYF. The DNA for the CDR3 is TGTGCCAGCAGTCGATATTGGTCCGGGCGGGAGGTTTCGGAGACCCAGTACTTC. This rearrangement joins TRBV27 to TRBJ2-5; 8 bases align to TRBD2. Germline assignment: CDR1 MNHEY and CDR2 SMNVEV (reference sequence). With V trimmed by 5 bases and J by 5 bases, 19 bases remained unmatched. CDR3 length equals 18 residues.

A note on this clonotype: Given a much more abundant clone one base away, this may be a read error. The chain combines TRBV6-1 with TRBJ2-7, with 10 bases lining up with TRBD1. The CDR3 totals 15 residues. V lost 5 bases and J lost 7; bases outside the gene matches: 11. The germline V gene encodes CDR1 MNHNS and CDR2 SASEGT. The DNA for the CDR3 is TGTGCCAGCAGTCTCCGGACAGGGGGAACGGGTGAGCAGTACTTC. Translating gives CASSLRTGGTGEQYF.

The chain has TRBV12-3 or TRBV12-4 and TRBJ1-4; 7 bases map to TRBD1. The length of the CDR3 is 18 residues. V lost 6 bases, J lost 0 bases, and 13 bases stayed unmatched. Here the CDR3 reads CASSPRGRWQATNEKLFF. The CDR3 DNA reads TGTGCCAGCAGCCCAAGGGGGCGTTGGCAAGCAACTAATGAAAAACTGTTTTTT.